The 21 T cell receptor beta chains below come from one sample, sequenced in a study of blood T cells in healthy people across ages. A sample-barcoded 5' primer and a J-beta primer mix were used in a second PCR of roughly 7 to 11 cycles. TCRdb ran MiXCR on the 5' RACE reads and lists one entry per CDR3 protein. The sample yields just over 1 million distinct CDR3 sequences, under 55% seen once. Source material: blood. Receptors originate from a woman aged 60-70 years in good health.

This clonotype has a handful of counts. The chain uses TRBV20-1 and TRBJ2-1, with TRBD2 identical over 9 bases. V gave up 0 bases and J gave up 3 bases; unmatched junction bases: 12. From germline, CDR1 is DFQATT and CDR2 SNEGSKA (reference sequence). The CDR3 runs 18 residues. CDR3 protein: CSARETSGSFFIYNEQFF. Written as DNA, the CDR3 is TGCAGTGCTAGAGAGACTAGCGGATCCTTTTTCATCTACAATGAGCAGTTCTTC.

This clonotype has at least ten counts. J is TRBJ2-7 and V is TRBV5-1; 12 positions match TRBD1. The CDR3 covers 15 residues. The V gene's germline CDR1 is SGHRS and CDR2 YFSETQ. The V and J ends lost 4 bases and 7 bases, in that order; junction bases with no gene match: 9. The CDR3 loop is CASSHPGQGAQEQYF. The CDR3 nucleotides are TGCGCCAGCAGCCATCCGGGACAGGGGGCGCAGGAGCAGTACTTC.

The V call is TRBV6-6, the J call TRBJ1-3; TRBD1 agrees at 7 bases. Germline CDR1 MNHNY, CDR2 SVGAGI (reference sequence). V lost 6 bases, J lost 0 bases, and 11 bases stayed unmatched. CDR3 length: 17 residues. CDR3 residues: CASSRDSEGVSGNTIYF. DNA for the CDR3: TGTGCCAGCAGCCGGGACAGTGAGGGGGTCTCTGGAAACACCATATATTTT.

This clonotype was seen just once. CDR3 loop: CASSTAGTIFETQYF. The CDR3 DNA reads TGTGCCAGCAGCACGGCCGGGACTATCTTTGAGACCCAGTACTTC. The genes are TRBV9 and TRBJ2-5; 7 bases are a match to TRBD2. V gave up 4 bases and J gave up 5 bases; unmatched junction bases: 11. CDR3 length: 15 amino acids. Germline V lookup: CDR1 SGDLS, CDR2 YYNGEE.

A few counts support this clonotype. The CDR3 spells CSRSFPLRNSTDTQYF. In nucleotides, the CDR3 is TGCAGTCGTTCTTTTCCGCTTAGAAATAGCACAGATACGCAGTATTTT. The rearrangement joins TRBV29-1 to TRBJ2-3; D ambiguous. Germline loops: CDR1 SQVTM, CDR2 ANQGSEA. The CDR3 covers 16 residues.

The chain joins TRBV12-5 to TRBJ2-7; 9 bases are shared with TRBD1. There are 17 residues in the CDR3. Trimming took 1 base from V and 2 from J; bases not matched to a gene: 9. Germline assignment: CDR1 LGHNT and CDR2 FRNRAP. Here the CDR3 reads CASGLGVGQGSTYEQYF. CDR3 bases: TGTGCTAGTGGTTTGGGTGTAGGACAGGGGTCAACCTACGAGCAGTACTTC.

The rearrangement links TRBV5-5 to TRBJ2-7; 8 bases are shared with TRBD1. The germline V gene encodes CDR1 SGHKS and CDR2 YYEKEE (reference sequence). Trimming at V came to 4 bases and at J to 4 bases, leaving 10 bases not matched to a gene. The CDR3 contains 15 residues. The CDR3 DNA follows: TGTGCCAGCAGCGCCCCGGGACAGGCATTATACGAGCAGTACTTC. This codes for CASSAPGQALYEQYF.

This clonotype was found a few times. Here the CDR3 DNA reads TGCACTGCCACCGGGACTAGCGACTACAATGAGCAGTTCTTC. Amino acids: CTATGTSDYNEQFF. This sequence joins TRBV20-1 and TRBJ2-1, with TRBD2 identical over 10 bases. In germline, CDR1 is DFQATT, CDR2 SNEGSKA (reference sequence). CDR3 size: 14 residues.

Worth noting for this clonotype: Compared with germline, one end of the junction differs, possibly owing to a read error. The chain couples TRBV7-9 to TRBJ1-1, with a tentative D call TRBD1 (6 bases). The CDR3 length is 14 residues. Germline lookup yields CDR1 SEHNR and CDR2 FQNEAQ (reference sequence). CDR3 region: CASSSTGTNTGAFF. CDR3 sequence (DNA): TGTGCCAGCAGTTCTACAGGGACGAACACTGGAGCTTTCTTT.

This clonotype was seen at least ten times. The chain joins TRBV3-1 to TRBJ2-7; 10 bases are shared with TRBD1. CDR1 LGHDT and CDR2 YNNKEL come from the germline V gene (reference sequence). V was clipped by 6 bases and J by 3 bases; unmatched bases: 2. This CDR3 is built from 13 residues. CDR3 sequence (DNA): TGTGCCAGCAGTCGGACAGGGGGCTACGAGCAGTACTTC. Translating it yields CASSRTGGYEQYF.

This clonotype was seen a handful of times. The rearrangement joins TRBV19 to TRBJ2-7; 7 bases match TRBD1. The V and J ends lost 6 bases and 3 bases, in that order; junction bases with no gene match: 5. CDR3 size: 13 residues. CDR1 and CDR2 from the germline V gene are LNHDA and SQIVND (reference sequence). This chain's CDR3 is CASSTGVNYEQYF. CDR3 DNA: TGTGCCAGTAGCACAGGGGTGAACTACGAGCAGTACTTC.

This chain connects TRBV18 to TRBJ2-1; the match to TRBD1 covers 12 bases. The CDR3 extends over 15 amino acids. CDR1 and CDR2 (germline): KGHSH, LQKENI. J was trimmed by 7 bases and V by 8 bases; bases with no gene match: 9. CDR3 in DNA: TGTGCCAGCACTCAACGGGACAGGGGGCGAAATGAGCAGTTCTTC. Protein product: CASTQRDRGRNEQFF. The variable domain in full, with the rest retrieved from reference TRBV18 and TRBJ2-1, is NAGVMQNPRHLVRRRGQEARLRCSPMKGHSHVYWYRQLPEEGLKFMVYLQKENIIDESGMPKERFSAEFPKEGPSILRIQQVVRGDSAAYFCASTQRDRGRNEQFFGPGTRLTVL.

The genes are TRBV10-3 and TRBJ1-1; TRBD1 is a possible D gene (6 bases). The CDR3 spans 14 residues. Looked up from germline, CDR1 is ENHRY and CDR2 is SYGVKD. V lost 6 bases and J lost 0, with 11 bases in between. The CDR3 region has the DNA TGTGCCATCAGGGACAGACTGATGAACACTGAAGCTTTCTTT. It translates to CAIRDRLMNTEAFF.

The rearrangement links TRBV27 to TRBJ2-7; 10 bases fit TRBD2. The CDR3 is made up of 16 amino acids. Losses at the gene ends were 2 bases for V and 0 bases for J; bases not matched to a gene: 4. Germline V gene sequence: CDR1 MNHEY, CDR2 SMNVEV (reference sequence). Here the CDR3 reads CASSLTSGTLSYEQYF. CDR3 bases: TGTGCCAGCAGTTTAACTAGCGGGACCCTCTCCTACGAGCAGTACTTC.

A few counts support this clonotype. The V and J genes are TRBV4-2 and TRBJ2-5, with 7 positions matching TRBD2. Trimming removed 0 bases from V and 6 bases from J; junction bases left unmatched: 16. The CDR3 contains 18 residues. Germline V gene lookup returns CDR1 LGHNA and CDR2 YNFKEQ. CDR3 loop: CASSQEGRGGPLEQTQYF. CDR3 nucleotides: TGTGCCAGCAGCCAAGAAGGTCGCGGGGGACCTCTTGAGCAGACCCAGTACTTC.

The rearrangement joins TRBV12-3 or TRBV12-4 to TRBJ2-3; D not resolved. This CDR3 has 11 amino acids. Trimming shortened V by 3 bases and J by 8 bases, and 6 bases separated the two germline ends. Written as DNA, the CDR3 is TGTGCCAGCAGTTTCGAGGTTACGCAGTATTTT. Its protein product is CASSFEVTQYF.

The chain joins TRBV19 to TRBJ2-1; D gene uncertain. CDR3 length: 12 amino acids. Trimming took 1 base from V and 6 from J, leaving 4 bases between them. Germline assignment: CDR1 LNHDA and CDR2 SQIVND (reference sequence). The CDR3 reads CASSIGVNEQFF. As DNA, the CDR3 is TGTGCCAGTAGTATAGGCGTCAATGAGCAGTTCTTC.

This clonotype was seen a handful of times. This chain joins TRBV29-1 and TRBJ2-5, with TRBD1 identical over 8 bases. The CDR3 contains 13 residues. CDR1 SQVTM and CDR2 ANQGSEA come from the germline V gene. V lost 6 bases and J lost 5; bases outside the gene matches: 8. CDR3 nucleotides: TGCAGCGTGGTCCAGGGGGCTCGGGAGACCCAGTACTTC. It encodes CSVVQGARETQYF. The complete variable domain, with remaining parts taken from reference TRBV29-1 and TRBJ2-5, reads SAVISQKPSRDICQRGTSLTIQCQVDSQVTMMFWYRQQPGQSLTLIATANQGSEATYESGFVIDKFPISRPNLTFSTLTVSNMSPEDSSIYLCSVVQGARETQYFGPGTRLLVL.

The rearrangement links TRBV7-9 to TRBJ2-4; D perhaps matches TRBD1 (5 bases). Matching the DNA end better, TRBJ2-7 makes the J call doubtful. CDR1 and CDR2 from the germline V gene are SEHNR and FQNEAQ (reference sequence). The CDR3 runs to 14 residues. The CDR3 DNA is TGTGCCAGCAGTAAAGGGGCCAAATCCTACGAGCAGTACTTC. It yields the protein CASSKGAKSYEQYF.

The V and J genes are TRBV14 and TRBJ2-5; 10 nucleotides agree with TRBD1. V lost 3 bases, J lost 4 bases, and 8 bases stayed unmatched. The germline CDR1 and CDR2 sequences are SGHDN and FVKESK. The CDR3 contains 16 residues. The CDR3 DNA reads TGTGCCAGCAGCCACCAGGGACAGGGGATGAGAGAGACCCAGTACTTC. It translates to CASSHQGQGMRETQYF.

Turning to this clonotype: A clone one base away is much larger, so this may be a read error. V gene TRBV29-1 combines with J gene TRBJ2-7; D ambiguous. V was shortened by 4 bases and J by 5 bases, with 12 bases between the two germline ends. CDR3 size: 12 residues. Germline V CDR1 and CDR2: SQVTM, ANQGSEA. The CDR3 loop reads CSVGEGSNEQYF. For the CDR3, the DNA is TGCAGCGTTGGTGAAGGGTCCAACGAGCAGTACTTC.